This TCR beta chain was retrieved from a study of T cell repertoires in cytomegalovirus infection. Across the study: Public signatures in TCR beta pointed to CMV infection and matching HLA type.

TCRdb passed the reads through MiXCR, listing each CDR3 protein once. The data show around 530,000 distinct CDR3 sequences, with more than 25% seen just once and less than 15% held by the top ten. As to this clonotype: Its antigen is still unknown.

This CDR3 comprises 10 residues. Germline lookup yields CDR1 MGHRA and CDR2 YSYEKL. Trimming took 3 bases from V and 4 from J, leaving 0 bases between them. Findings and limits, study-wide: The cumulative frequency of public TCR beta families distinguished individuals who carried CMV together with the relevant HLA.

The source of this sequence is a human donor in good health (CMV status not recorded). Some clones in this sample may be carry-over from other donors' samples. The sequencing input was PBMCs. This chain joins TRBV4-1 and TRBJ1-2; D remains ambiguous. Written as DNA, the CDR3 is TGCGCCAGCAGCCACTATGGCTACACCTTC. It translates to CASSHYGYTF.